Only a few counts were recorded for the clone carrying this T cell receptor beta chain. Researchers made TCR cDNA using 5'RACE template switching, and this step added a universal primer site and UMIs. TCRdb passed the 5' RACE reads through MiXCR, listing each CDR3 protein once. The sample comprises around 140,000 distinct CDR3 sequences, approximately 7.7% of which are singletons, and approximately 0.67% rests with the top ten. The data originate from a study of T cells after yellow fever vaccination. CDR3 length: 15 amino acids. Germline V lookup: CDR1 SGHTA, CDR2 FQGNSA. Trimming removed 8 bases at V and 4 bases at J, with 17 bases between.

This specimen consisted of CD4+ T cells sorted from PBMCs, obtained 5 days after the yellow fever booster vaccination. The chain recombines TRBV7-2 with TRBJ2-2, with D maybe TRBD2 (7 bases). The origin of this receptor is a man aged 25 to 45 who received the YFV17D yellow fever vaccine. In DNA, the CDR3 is TGTGCCAGCGCCGACCGGGGGGCCCCCACCGGGGAGCTGTTTTTT. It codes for CASADRGAPTGELFF.